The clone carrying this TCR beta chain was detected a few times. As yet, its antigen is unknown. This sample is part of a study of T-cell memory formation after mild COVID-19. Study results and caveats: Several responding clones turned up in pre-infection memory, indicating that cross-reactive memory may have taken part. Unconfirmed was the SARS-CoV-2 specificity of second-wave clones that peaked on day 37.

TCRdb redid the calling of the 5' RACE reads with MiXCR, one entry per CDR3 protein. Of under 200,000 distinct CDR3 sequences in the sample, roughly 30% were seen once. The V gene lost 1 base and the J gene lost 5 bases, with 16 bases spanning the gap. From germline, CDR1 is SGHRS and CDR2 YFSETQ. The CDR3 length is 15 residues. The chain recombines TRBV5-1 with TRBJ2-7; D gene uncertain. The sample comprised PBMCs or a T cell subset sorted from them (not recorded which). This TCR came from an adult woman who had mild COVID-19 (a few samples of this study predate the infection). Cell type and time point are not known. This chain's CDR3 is CASSLRQSTLDEQYF. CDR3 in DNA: TGCGCCAGCAGCTTGCGGCAGTCAACCCTGGACGAGCAGTACTTC.